Listed below are T cell receptor beta chains from one sample, sequenced in a study of blood T cells in healthy people across ages. Each CDR3 protein is one row after TCRdb ran MiXCR on the 5' RACE reads. The table shows around 1,000,000 distinct CDR3 sequences, with around 25% occurring only once. A further study also used this sample, focusing on T cells of mothers and their children.

Sequenced material: blood. Every receptor here comes from a girl between 2 and 10 years old in good health. Both conserved end residues are part of each CDR3. Each record gives: clone size, CDR3 length, J gene, V gene, D gene, CDR3 DNA, CDR3 protein. The D gene is left open where the match is weak. Clone size is shown for a subset of rows, as once, few, many or a class of expanded clone.

clone size: .
CDR3 length: 15
J gene: TRBJ2-1
V gene: TRBV7-3
D gene: TRBD1
CDR3 DNA: TGTGCCAGCAGCTCGGGACAGGGGTATAGGAATGAGCAGTCCTTC
CDR3 protein: CASSSGQGYRNEQSF

clone size: .
CDR3 length: 16
J gene: TRBJ2-3
V gene: TRBV18
D gene: TRBD2
CDR3 DNA: TGTGCCAGCTCAACCTATAGCGGGGGGGCCGGAGATACGCAGTATTTT
CDR3 protein: CASSTYSGGAGDTQYF

clone size: .
CDR3 length: 13
J gene: TRBJ2-2
V gene: TRBV5-1
D gene: .
CDR3 DNA: TGCGCCAGCAGCCGGCCGGAGGTCGGGGAGTTGTTTTTT
CDR3 protein: CASSRPEVGELFF

clone size: .
CDR3 length: 16
J gene: TRBJ2-7
V gene: TRBV7-9
D gene: TRBD1
CDR3 DNA: TGTGCCAGCAGCTTGTCCGATAACAGGGGGCCATACGAGCAGTACTTC
CDR3 protein: CASSLSDNRGPYEQYF

clone size: .
CDR3 length: 16
J gene: TRBJ2-5
V gene: TRBV7-9
D gene: .
CDR3 DNA: TGTGCCAGCAGCCCTCAATCAGCCCGAGGGTCCGAGACCCAGTACTTC
CDR3 protein: CASSPQSARGSETQYF

clone size: few
CDR3 length: 11
J gene: TRBJ1-1
V gene: TRBV12-3/TRBV12-4
D gene: .
CDR3 DNA: TGTGCCAGCTTTAAAGGGGCTGAAGCTTTCTTT
CDR3 protein: CASFKGAEAFF

clone size: few
CDR3 length: 13
J gene: TRBJ2-2
V gene: TRBV24-1
D gene: TRBD1
CDR3 DNA: TGTGCCATCTCAAAAACAGGGGCCGGGGAGCTGTTTTTT
CDR3 protein: CAISKTGAGELFF

clone size: few
CDR3 length: 13
J gene: TRBJ2-1
V gene: TRBV12-3/TRBV12-4
D gene: .
CDR3 DNA: TGTGCCAGCAGACCCGATAGCGGTAATGAGCAGTTCTTC
CDR3 protein: CASRPDSGNEQFF

clone size: few
CDR3 length: 13
J gene: TRBJ2-7
V gene: TRBV12-3/TRBV12-4
D gene: .
CDR3 DNA: TGTGCCAGCAGTTTAGTCCCCTCCTACGAGCAGTACTTC
CDR3 protein: CASSLVPSYEQYF

clone size: .
CDR3 length: 11
J gene: TRBJ1-2
V gene: TRBV9
D gene: .
CDR3 DNA: TGTGCCAGCAGCGCCACGCATGGCTACACCTTC
CDR3 protein: CASSATHGYTF

clone size: .
CDR3 length: 16
J gene: TRBJ1-4
V gene: TRBV5-6
D gene: .
CDR3 DNA: TGTGCCAGCAGCTTGGCGGGGGCCCTCGCCGAGGAAAAACTGTTTTTT
CDR3 protein: CASSLAGALAEEKLFF

clone size: .
CDR3 length: 13
J gene: TRBJ2-1
V gene: TRBV7-9
D gene: .
CDR3 DNA: TGTGCCAGCAGCTTAGGCGGCCCGGAAGGGCAGTTCTTC
CDR3 protein: CASSLGGPEGQFF

clone size: many
CDR3 length: 13
J gene: TRBJ2-5
V gene: TRBV12-3/TRBV12-4
D gene: .
CDR3 DNA: TGTGCCAGCAGTGCCCAGATTCGGGAGACCCAGTACTTC
CDR3 protein: CASSAQIRETQYF

clone size: few
CDR3 length: 12
J gene: TRBJ2-1
V gene: TRBV24-1
D gene: .
CDR3 DNA: TGTGCCACCAGTGATTCCGGGACTCAGCAGTTCTTC
CDR3 protein: CATSDSGTQQFF

clone size: .
CDR3 length: 13
J gene: TRBJ2-7
V gene: TRBV29-1
D gene: .
CDR3 DNA: TGCAGCGTACTGGACTCTAGCTCCTACGAGCAGTACTTC
CDR3 protein: CSVLDSSSYEQYF

clone size: .
CDR3 length: 14
J gene: TRBJ2-1
V gene: TRBV3-1
D gene: .
CDR3 DNA: TGTGCCAGCAGCCAAGATCTTCAGGTGAATGAGCAGTTCTTC
CDR3 protein: CASSQDLQVNEQFF

clone size: few
CDR3 length: 15
J gene: TRBJ1-2
V gene: TRBV5-5
D gene: .
CDR3 DNA: TGTGCCAGCAGCACCTCGTTGGGCAGTCCGTATGGCTACACCTTC
CDR3 protein: CASSTSLGSPYGYTF

clone size: many
CDR3 length: 17
J gene: TRBJ2-5
V gene: TRBV9
D gene: TRBD1
CDR3 DNA: TGTGCCAGCAGCGTAACCGGCCAGACAGGGGGAGGGGAGACCCAGTACTTC
CDR3 protein: CASSVTGQTGGGETQYF

clone size: .
CDR3 length: 12
J gene: TRBJ2-5
V gene: TRBV20-1
D gene: .
CDR3 DNA: TGCAGTGCTAGAAAAAGGGGGGAGACCCAGTACTTC
CDR3 protein: CSARKRGETQYF

clone size: .
CDR3 length: 16
J gene: TRBJ1-2
V gene: TRBV29-1
D gene: TRBD1
CDR3 DNA: TGCAGCGTTGCCGAAGGTTGGACAGGGGGGAACTATGGCTACACCTTC
CDR3 protein: CSVAEGWTGGNYGYTF

clone size: .
CDR3 length: 15
J gene: TRBJ1-6
V gene: TRBV5-1
D gene: .
CDR3 DNA: TGCGCCAGCCGGGTAGTTCTGGGAGCTAATTCACCCCTCCACTTT
CDR3 protein: CASRVVLGANSPLHF

clone size: few
CDR3 length: 13
J gene: TRBJ1-2
V gene: TRBV20-1
D gene: .
CDR3 DNA: TGCAGTGCTAGAGGCGACAGAAACTATGGCTACACCTTC
CDR3 protein: CSARGDRNYGYTF

clone size: few
CDR3 length: 16
J gene: TRBJ2-7
V gene: TRBV28
D gene: TRBD2
CDR3 DNA: TGTGTCAGCAGTTTATCGCGGGGGTTCGCTTCCTACGAGCAGTACTTC
CDR3 protein: CVSSLSRGFASYEQYF

clone size: .
CDR3 length: 13
J gene: TRBJ2-1
V gene: TRBV7-2
D gene: .
CDR3 DNA: TGTGCCAGCAGCTTACCCGGGCACAATGAGCAGTTCTTC
CDR3 protein: CASSLPGHNEQFF

clone size: .
CDR3 length: 15
J gene: TRBJ2-7
V gene: TRBV27
D gene: .
CDR3 DNA: TGTGCCAGCAGTTTAGGATTCCCGCCCGGGGACGAGCAGTACTTC
CDR3 protein: CASSLGFPPGDEQYF